Each of the 8 T cell receptor beta chains below was sequenced from the same sample in a study of CD8+ T cells in alopecia areata. Investigators isolated RNA and reverse transcribed it into cDNA to act as the sequencing template. Here immunoSEQ multiplex PCR was the method, and the copy in TCRdb shows in-frame clones only, minus some. The sample gives 150,000 or so clones, around 47% of which show up once; about 6.4% is in the top ten. Sequencing was done on a sample of CD4+ T cells sorted from blood. The receptors originated from a human donor with alopecia areata.

Only a few counts were recorded for this clone. The chain recombines TRBV4-2 with TRBJ2-7; D is unclear. V shed 0 bases and J shed 3 bases, with 9 bases lying between them. The CDR3 spans 14 residues. The germline V gene encodes CDR1 LGHNA and CDR2 YNFKEQ. As DNA, the CDR3 is TGTGCCAGCAGCCAAGATCCCGAACGCTACGAGCAGTACTTC. Protein sequence: CASSQDPERYEQYF.

V and J are TRBV2 and TRBJ1-5; TRBD1 is a possible D gene (6 bases). CDR1 and CDR2 from the germline V gene are SNHLY and FYNNEI. The length of the CDR3 is 15 residues. Trimming removed 6 bases from V and 3 bases from J, with 15 bases in between. The CDR3 DNA sequence: TGTGCCAGCAGAGCTAAGGACAGCAACAATCAGCCCCAGCATTTT. It translates to CASRAKDSNNQPQHF.

The CDR3, as DNA: TGTGCCAGCAGTTACGGCACACTCTATGGCTACACCTTC. This gives the protein CASSYGTLYGYTF. V is TRBV6-6 and J is TRBJ1-2; D is unresolved. Germline V lookup: CDR1 MNHNY, CDR2 SVGAGI (reference sequence). The germline V and J ends were trimmed by 2 bases and 4 bases, with 8 bases remaining between them. This CDR3 is 13 amino acids long.

This sequence joins TRBV5-1 and TRBJ2-1, with TRBD2 as a possible D gene (6 bases). This CDR3 spans 15 amino acids. Germline CDR1 is SGHRS and CDR2 is YFSETQ. V lost 6 bases to trimming and J lost 3 bases, with 16 bases between them. The CDR3 bases are TGCGCCAGCAAAGGTGAGGCGGGGAGCTACAATGAGCAGTTCTTC. Translation gives CASKGEAGSYNEQFF. The whole variable domain, filled in from reference TRBV5-1 and TRBJ2-1, reads KAGVTQTPRYLIKTRGQQVTLSCSPISGHRSVSWYQQTPGQGLQFLFEYFSETQRNKGNFPGRFSGRQFSNSRSEMNVSTLELGDSALYLCASKGEAGSYNEQFFGPGTRLTVL.

This clone occurred a few times. The rearrangement links TRBV29-1 to TRBJ2-7; TRBD2 is a possible D gene (5 bases). The V gene's germline CDR1 is SQVTM and CDR2 ANQGSEA. V shed 6 bases and J shed 3 bases, with 9 bases lying between them. This CDR3 region has 11 residues. CDR3 loop: CSVGSNYEQYF. CDR3 nucleotides: TGCAGCGTGGGGAGTAACTACGAGCAGTACTTC.

The chain uses TRBV5-1 and TRBJ2-1; tentative D call: TRBD2 (5 bases). The CDR3 spans 13 residues. Trimming took 4 bases from V and 8 from J, leaving 13 bases between them. Germline CDR1 is SGHRS and CDR2 is YFSETQ. This CDR3 is CASSPTTRDEQFF. For the CDR3, the DNA is TGCGCCAGCAGCCCCACCACTAGGGATGAGCAGTTCTTC.

The table lists this clone with a few counts. The rearrangement links TRBV28 to TRBJ2-3; D is undetermined. Deletions cut 5 bases from V and 0 bases from J, with 12 bases between. This CDR3 comprises 15 residues. Germline V gene data show CDR1 as MDHEN and CDR2 as SYDVKM. The CDR3 DNA reads as TGTGCCAGCAGTACAGCAACCATTAGCACAGATACGCAGTATTTT. Its protein product is CASSTATISTDTQYF.

The V call is TRBV7-9, the J call TRBJ1-3; D ambiguous. The CDR3 length is 15 residues. Trimming removed 5 bases from V and 1 base from J, with 12 bases in between. Germline CDR1 and CDR2: SEHNR and FQNEAQ (reference sequence). In DNA, the CDR3 is TGTGCCAGCAGCCGACAAACCGGGTCTGGAAACACCATATATTTT. Its protein is CASSRQTGSGNTIYF.